These T cell receptor beta chains were read from a single sample in a study of blood T cell repertoires in COVID-19. Repertoires were generated with immunoSEQ multiplex PCR, while TCRdb's copy carries only in-frame clones and drops some. This sample has 300,000 to 350,000 clones; approximately 89% occur once, and the top ten carry just under 4%. The sequenced sample was peripheral blood. The receptors were gathered from a woman aged 60 to 75 with COVID-19, enrolled during active disease. The conserved cysteine and the conserved F or W are not part of the CDR3 here.

v_gene: TRBV14; j_gene: TRBJ2-7; CDR3aa: ASSQNRVSYEQY
v_gene: TRBV28; j_gene: TRBJ1-2; CDR3aa: ASSLARNYGYT
v_gene: TRBV6-6; j_gene: TRBJ2-7; CDR3aa: ASRRAGPTPYEQY
v_gene: TRBV29-1; j_gene: TRBJ1-3; CDR3aa: SVGVGQHSGNTIY
v_gene: TRBV19; j_gene: TRBJ1-2; CDR3aa: ASSNRWDRFSGYT
v_gene: TRBV6-5; j_gene: TRBJ1-6; CDR3aa: VSSYDRDRSPLH
v_gene: TRBV27; j_gene: TRBJ1-2; CDR3aa: ASSSPRQGDYGYT
v_gene: TRBV2; j_gene: TRBJ2-3; CDR3aa: ASKRDRGRDTQY
v_gene: TRBV5-6; j_gene: TRBJ2-2; CDR3aa: ASSLDFGGVTGELF
v_gene: TRBV30; j_gene: TRBJ2-7; CDR3aa: AWAPLAAGEQY
v_gene: TRBV2; j_gene: TRBJ1-2; CDR3aa: ASSGDSVNYGYT
v_gene: TRBV18; j_gene: TRBJ1-2; CDR3aa: ASSRFQDAYGYT
v_gene: TRBV7-6; j_gene: TRBJ2-2; CDR3aa: ASSATSGTTGELF
v_gene: TRBV2; j_gene: TRBJ1-1; CDR3aa: ASKGTWASSLEAF
v_gene: TRBV19; j_gene: TRBJ2-7; CDR3aa: ASSKTGYEQY
v_gene: TRBV4-2; j_gene: TRBJ2-7; CDR3aa: ASSQVAGGSEQY
v_gene: TRBV5-4; j_gene: TRBJ2-2; CDR3aa: ASSFGGTGYTGELF
v_gene: TRBV9; j_gene: TRBJ2-4; CDR3aa: ASSVQEGTIQY
v_gene: TRBV4-1; j_gene: TRBJ2-2; CDR3aa: ASSQDRQGNTGELF
v_gene: TRBV15; j_gene: TRBJ1-1; CDR3aa: ATSFPNRGPGAF
v_gene: TRBV12-3/TRBV12-4; j_gene: TRBJ2-1; CDR3aa: ASSRYNEQF
v_gene: TRBV3-1/TRBV3-2; j_gene: TRBJ2-7; CDR3aa: ASSERLAGGSVHEQY
v_gene: TRBV18; j_gene: TRBJ1-2; CDR3aa: ASSPLDRGNYGYT
v_gene: TRBV11-2; j_gene: TRBJ2-5; CDR3aa: ASSLTGTGGETQY
v_gene: TRBV6-5; j_gene: TRBJ1-2; CDR3aa: ASSYTGSYGYT
v_gene: TRBV25-1; j_gene: TRBJ1-4; CDR3aa: ASTTTGGLTEKLF
v_gene: TRBV21-1; j_gene: TRBJ1-6; CDR3aa: ASRKGQVYNSPLH